The 20 T cell receptor beta chains listed next were all sequenced from one sample in a study of identical twins' blood T cells (dated by TCRdb to about 2013). The protocol used for the library was 5' RACE. Sequenced using an Illumina Genome Analyzer IIx. TCRdb ran its own pipeline on the public reads, namely fastp trimming at Q25 and MiXCR clone calling, and kept in-frame beta chains. When rows share a CDR3 protein, they turn into one entry using the most common DNA and genes. This sample comprises roughly 340,000 distinct CDR3 sequences, over 25% of them detected only once. The top ten hold around 5.6% of the sample. Sequencing was performed on PBMCs. These receptors originate from a woman between 18 and 55 years old in good health.

The chain employs TRBV15 and TRBJ1-2; TRBD1 might be the D (5 bases). The V and J ends lost 9 bases and 4 bases respectively, with 24 bases between them. The CDR3 covers 16 residues. Germline values: CDR1 LNHNV, CDR2 YYDKDF (reference sequence). The CDR3 nucleotides are TGTGCCACGATCCCGTCCCGGGACGGCCCCCGCTATGGCTACACCTTC. The encoded protein is CATIPSRDGPRYGYTF.

This clonotype was detected a few times. V and J are TRBV20-1 and TRBJ1-3; a weak D match, TRBD1 (5 bases). This CDR3 has 13 residues. Germline CDR1 DFQATT, CDR2 SNEGSKA (reference sequence). The V gene lost 6 bases and the J gene lost 2 bases, with 11 bases spanning the gap. This CDR3 is CSAKWGAGNTIYF. In DNA form, the CDR3 reads TGCAGTGCCAAGTGGGGGGCTGGAAACACCATATATTTT.

In its sample, this clonotype was seen a few times. This chain joins TRBV7-9 and TRBJ1-2; D not certain. CDR3 size: 13 residues. The germline gives CDR1 SEHNR, CDR2 FQNEAQ (reference sequence). Trimming left V 1 base short and J 4 bases short, with 7 bases between. The CDR3 DNA sequence: TGTGCCAGCAGCTTAGGTCGGGCCTATGGCTACACCTTC. It translates to CASSLGRAYGYTF.

This chain connects TRBV12-3 or TRBV12-4 to TRBJ1-2; D is undetermined. V was trimmed by 10 bases and J by 4 bases, leaving 10 bases between them. This CDR3 contains 11 residues. CDR3 amino acids: CATAPPYGYTF. CDR3 in DNA: TGTGCCACCGCGCCCCCCTATGGCTACACCTTC.

Concerning this clonotype: A much larger clone lies a single base off, so this may be a read error. The chain is built from TRBV29-1 and TRBJ2-7; D gene uncertain. Germline CDR1 reads SQVTM; CDR2 reads ANQGSEA. The CDR3 covers 12 residues. The V gene lost 7 bases and the J gene lost 6 bases, with 16 bases spanning the gap. The chain's CDR3 is CSAKDASCEQYF. Written as DNA, the CDR3 is TGCAGCGCCAAAGACGCTTCATGCGAGCAGTACTTC.

The chain has TRBV3-1 and TRBJ2-5; TRBD2 matches 8 bases. The CDR3 is 15 amino acids. The junction had 2 bases not matched to a gene; V was cut back by 0 bases and J by 2 bases. Germline values: CDR1 LGHDT, CDR2 YNNKEL (reference sequence). CDR3 loop: CASSQDGGAQETQYF. For the CDR3, the DNA is TGTGCCAGCAGCCAAGACGGGGGGGCACAAGAGACCCAGTACTTC.

Many counts were recorded for this clonotype. This chain links TRBV14 with TRBJ2-2; 9 nucleotides line up with TRBD1. The CDR3 length is 15 residues. CDR1 and CDR2 (germline): SGHDN, FVKESK. V trimming: 1 base; J trimming: 5 bases; junction bases outside the gene matches: 2. The CDR3 sequence: CASSQGDRGTGELFF. The CDR3 bases are TGTGCCAGCAGCCAAGGAGACAGGGGGACCGGGGAGCTGTTTTTT.

This clonotype was found many times. The CDR3 region has the DNA TGTGCCAGCATAGAAGGAGGGGTATCTGAAGCTTTCTTT. This encodes CASIEGGVSEAFF. The genes are TRBV6-6 and TRBJ1-1, with D possibly being TRBD1 (5 bases). The V and J ends lost 7 bases and 6 bases respectively, with 15 bases between them. Germline loops: CDR1 MNHNY, CDR2 SVGAGI (reference sequence). The CDR3 is made up of 13 amino acids.

This sequence joins TRBV13 and TRBJ1-3; 9 bases line up with TRBD1. CDR3 length equals 15 residues. Germline V CDR1 and CDR2: PRHDT, FYEKMQ (reference sequence). After removal of 4 bases from V and 4 bases from J, the junction contained 5 bases not matched to a gene. The CDR3 loop is CASSWDRVKGNTIYF. As DNA, the CDR3 is TGTGCCAGCAGCTGGGACAGGGTAAAAGGAAACACCATATATTTT.

This clonotype was picked up a small number of times. The chain has TRBV19 and TRBJ1-2, with a possible D match to TRBD1 (6 bases). Germline V CDR1 and CDR2: LNHDA, SQIVND (reference sequence). This CDR3 has 14 residues. Trimming removed 5 bases at V and 4 bases at J, with 14 bases between. CDR3 DNA: TGTGCCAGTAGTGCCCGAGACAGGCGCTATGGCTACACCTTC. Translated, it gives CASSARDRRYGYTF.

This clonotype was observed a few times. V is TRBV7-2 and J is TRBJ2-3, with TRBD2 matching over 10 bases. The CDR3 length is 14 residues. The ends lost 3 bases at V and 8 bases at J; junction bases unmatched: 5. Germline-derived CDR1 and CDR2 are SGHTA and FQGNSA. CDR3 coding DNA: TGTGCCAGCAGCTTTCTAGCGGGAGAGGGTACGCAGTATTTT. Translating it yields CASSFLAGEGTQYF. The full variable domain, in which reference TRBV7-2 and TRBJ2-3 provide the parts outside the CDR3, is GAGVSQSPSNKVTEKGKDVELRCDPISGHTALYWYRQSLGQGLEFLIYFQGNSAPDKSGLPSDRFSAERTGGSVSTLTIQRTQQEDSAVYLCASSFLAGEGTQYFGPGTRLTVL.

The chain joins TRBV6-2 or TRBV6-3 to TRBJ1-5, with 7 bases matching TRBD1. Germline CDR1 and CDR2: MNHEY and SVGEGT. The V and J ends lost 6 bases and 0 bases, in that order; junction bases with no gene match: 8. The CDR3 runs to 16 residues. This chain's CDR3 is CASSRGTEYSNQPQHF. DNA of the CDR3: TGTGCCAGCAGCCGGGGGACAGAGTATAGCAATCAGCCCCAGCATTTT.

A few counts support this clonotype. The rearrangement joins TRBV10-3 to TRBJ2-4; D may correspond to TRBD1 or TRBD2 (7 bases each). The CDR3 has 15 residues. Germline CDR1 reads ENHRY; CDR2 reads SYGVKD. V lost 3 bases and J 4 bases, leaving 13 bases between the germline ends. The DNA for the CDR3 is TGTGCCATCAGTGAAGCAGGGGGAGGGAAAAACATTCAGTACTTC. Its protein is CAISEAGGGKNIQYF.

This clonotype was seen only a few times. The chain has TRBV27 and TRBJ1-4; D remains ambiguous. V lost 8 bases and J 6 bases, leaving 28 bases between the germline ends. Germline V CDR1 and CDR2: MNHEY, SMNVEV (reference sequence). The CDR3 is 18 amino acids. For the CDR3, the DNA is TGTGCCAGCTGTACCCCGTCGGTTGTTAGAAGCTCCGATGAAAAACTGTTTTTT. This encodes CASCTPSVVRSSDEKLFF.

This clonotype turned up a few times. The chain combines TRBV2 with TRBJ1-1; perhaps TRBD1 as D (5 bases). V was pared by 4 bases and J by 4 bases, with 13 bases between. The germline V gene has CDR1 SNHLY and CDR2 FYNNEI. This CDR3 spans 14 amino acids. The CDR3 spells CASSAQGMSTEAFF. DNA for the CDR3: TGTGCCAGCAGTGCCCAGGGAATGAGCACTGAAGCTTTCTTT.

In this sample, this clonotype turned up a few times. V usage is TRBV29-1 and J usage is TRBJ2-2, with 8 bases lining up with TRBD1. The CDR3 has 14 residues. The V and J ends lost 2 bases and 4 bases, in that order; junction bases with no gene match: 3. Germline V gene sequence: CDR1 SQVTM, CDR2 ANQGSEA. The CDR3 loop reads CSVESGTGTGELFF. DNA of the CDR3: TGCAGCGTTGAATCTGGGACAGGCACCGGGGAGCTGTTTTTT.

This clonotype was seen more than once but under ten times. The chain is built from TRBV7-2 and TRBJ1-1, with D possibly matching TRBD1 (5 bases). Per germline, CDR1 SGHTA and CDR2 FQGNSA. This CDR3 is 13 amino acids long. The V gene lost 4 bases and the J gene lost 12 bases, with 18 bases spanning the gap. The CDR3 bases are TGTGCCAGCAGCTCGGGTGGGGGGGTAAAGTCTTTCTTT. Its protein product is CASSSGGGVKSFF.

This chain uses TRBV4-3 with TRBJ2-3, with D tentatively TRBD1 (5 bases). Germline V gene sequence: CDR1 LGHNA, CDR2 YSLEER. The CDR3 totals 16 residues. Trimming took 0 bases from V and 2 from J, leaving 12 bases between them. The CDR3 bases are TGCGCCAGCAGCCAAGATCTGAAAGGGGTCACAGATACGCAGTATTTT. Translation gives CASSQDLKGVTDTQYF.

This clonotype showed up just a few times. This chain links TRBV10-3 with TRBJ1-4; the match to TRBD1 covers 7 bases. J lost 8 bases, V lost 3 bases, and 3 bases had no gene match. Per the germline V gene, CDR1 is ENHRY and CDR2 is SYGVKD. The CDR3 has 13 residues. The CDR3 DNA is TGTGCCATCAGTGAACAGGGGAGGGAAAAACTGTTTTTT. Translation: CAISEQGREKLFF.

This clonotype has only a few counts. The V and J genes are TRBV7-6 and TRBJ2-1; D remains ambiguous. V lost 5 bases to trimming and J lost 8 bases, with 16 bases between them. CDR3 length: 14 amino acids. Germline CDR1 SGHVS, CDR2 FNYEAQ. In DNA form, the CDR3 reads TGTGCCAGCAGCCGAGAGCGCGTAGTGGATGAGCAGTTCTTC. It yields the protein CASSRERVVDEQFF.